This T cell receptor beta chain was captured in a study of beta chain features in type 1 diabetes. Expressed TCRB transcripts were sequenced, since all the RNA that had been isolated was reverse transcribed. Assay used: immunoSEQ multiplex PCR; TCRdb lists only in-frame clones, some missing. The sample holds about 180,000 clones; less than 10% are singletons and the top ten take 0.5%. The CDR3 contains 12 residues. Germline CDR1 SQVTM, CDR2 ANQGSEA. The V gene lost 7 bases and the J gene lost 2 bases, with 11 bases spanning the gap. This clone appeared a few times. What it binds is unknown. Study-level results: PCR might favor shorter templates, but any such skew would affect patients and controls equally. For Type 1 diabetes patients, all four CD4+ subsets carried TCRB CDR3s that were moderately but significantly shorter.

The sequenced material came from central memory CD4+ T cells from blood. The sequence was collected from a man younger than 35 with type 1 diabetes. This chain links TRBV29-1 with TRBJ1-1; D perhaps matches TRBD1 (5 bases). The CDR3 reads CSDRTLNTEAFF. The CDR3 coding sequence is TGCAGCGACAGGACGCTCAACACTGAAGCTTTCTTT.